This TCR beta chain was retrieved from a study of control samples from healthy donors and cancer patients. The CDR3 runs 13 residues. Per germline, CDR1 GTSNPN and CDR2 SVGIG (reference sequence). The V end was cut by 3 bases, the J end by 4 bases, with 13 bases between. Sequencing was performed with immunoSEQ multiplex PCR; in TCRdb, only in-frame clones are kept and a portion is missing. The repertoire holds about 53,000 clones, roughly 87% seen once, with more than 13% in the top ten. The rearrangement joins TRBV30 to TRBJ2-7; weak D call: TRBD2 (5 bases). This sequence originates from a man between 60 and 75 years old with head and neck cancer. The specimen was PBMCs. CDR3 in amino acids: CAWSQTGVYEQYF. CDR3 DNA sequence: TGTGCCTGGAGCCAAACCGGGGTGTACGAGCAGTACTTC.